A single T cell receptor beta chain is shown here with its context. This clone was recorded at least ten times. There is no known antigen for this receptor. The input lacks base qualities; no much larger clone sits a single base away. Using the deep immunoSEQ assay, multiplex PCR amplified TCR CDR3 regions from genomic DNA. For each cell subset, the extracted genomic DNA was distributed evenly across all wells of several immunoSEQ 96-well plates, and each plate served as one replicate. For unsorted PBMC, each replicate PCR was loaded with approximately 300 ng genomic DNA, equivalent to roughly 31,000 T cell genomes. Ten immunoSEQ deep assay plates were used to sequence the unsorted PBMC genomic DNA. The purified libraries were quantified using a Qubit 3.0 fluorometer, sized with a Bioanalyzer 2100, and then quantified again using the KAPA Library Quantification kit. A separate single-read 150-cycle Illumina NextSeq 550 flow cell was used to sequence each immunoSEQ 96-well plate. For the original study's pipeline: Because the immunoSEQ output held only junctional sequences and lacked quality scores, the filtering could not match the filtering applied to full-length reads. Sequences were annotated with PyIR, a Python wrapper for IgBLAST v1.9, using IMGT germline references to assign V/J genes and CDR3. Reads were filtered out if the reads had weak V/J assignments (E-value above 1e-6), no CDR3, stop codons, out-of-frame junctions, or ambiguous translated residues. V3J clonotypes were defined by identical inferred V gene, J gene, and CDR3 amino acid sequence. Percentage overlap between repertoires was calculated by dividing the number of shared unique clonotypes by the size of the smaller repertoire. Three approaches were used to assess repertoire richness: RTK rarefaction, the Chao1 estimator, and Recon v2.1 estimates of unobserved clonotypes. Drawn from immuneACCESS, this table holds only the in-frame rearrangements with V and J called that TCRdb kept. Clones are partly lost; checked studies trace under half to an unresolved V gene and leave the rest unexplained. The V and J calls and clone size come from that table; D and trimming were worked out from the DNA. The table for this sample lists some 480,000 clones; roughly 78% of them were counted only once. More than 10% of the sample belongs to the ten largest clones.

CDR1 and CDR2, looked up from the germline V gene, are SQVTM and ANQGSEA. V trim: 1 base; J trim: 5 bases; unmatched bases: 8. Reading from cysteine to phenylalanine, the CDR3 counts 15 amino acids. The sequence is cut down to CDR3 DNA, 45 bases in frame from base 1. The data were obtained in a study of shared clonotypes between healthy human individuals (dated by TCRdb to 2018 to 2020). About the full investigation: A couple of women and a few men aged 18 to 49 years were included in the cohort. The study deeply sequenced blood TCR repertoires of five healthy adults to estimate repertoire size and the extent of clonotype sharing between individuals. To increase sequencing depth and limit assay-specific biases, different laboratories used diverse techniques to prepare libraries and sequence TCR repertoires. Each donor's leukapheresis produced roughly between roughly 0.94 and 9.5 billion PBMCs.

The study at large found these results: Sampling was limited to blood, and TCR repertoires in tissue likely differ from TCR repertoires in blood. Based on pairwise subsampling, the degree of clonotype sharing among donors was expected to be affected by sequencing depth. Because the study included a small number of donors, the genetic and exposure-history diversity represented was limited.

Healthy HIV-negative adults with no recently reported acute infections or vaccinations were included as donors. Every donor was a Caucasian adult living in Nashville, Tennessee, USA. For unsorted samples, tens of millions of PBMCs were counted, and genomic DNA was extracted using the QIAamp DNA Blood Mini kit. Blood was obtained by leukapheresis, after which PBMCs were separated by Ficoll-Histopaque density gradient centrifugation and cryopreserved in liquid nitrogen vapor phase. The TCR comes from a woman in her thirties or forties in good health. Some clones in this sample may be carry-over from other donors' samples. The sample was PBMCs. The chain couples TRBV29-1 to TRBJ2-7; 10 central nucleotides agree with TRBD1. The CDR3 amino acid sequence is: CSVEARDRGFNEQYF. The sequenced DNA: TGCAGCGTTGAAGCCCGGGACAGGGGTTTCAACGAGCAGTACTTC.